This TCR beta chain was profiled in a study of CD4+ T cells in melanoma (dated by TCRdb to 2022 to 2024). At the level of the whole study: The study examined neoantigen-specific CD4+ T cells in human melanoma.

The donors were people with melanoma. V loses 0 bases of germline sequence and J loses 6 bases, and the interval between the two ends is 11 bases. The CDR3 goes from the cysteine to the phenylalanine over 14 residues. The DNA shown is the 42-base CDR3, in frame from base 1. CDR1 and CDR2 (SGHNT, YYREEE) derive from the germline V gene (reference sequence). The library came from the immunoSEQ multiplex PCR assay. TCRdb obtained this table from immuneACCESS and retained in-frame rearrangements with V and J assigned. These tables miss some clones; where compared with another copy, unresolved V genes account for less than half of the shortfall, and the remainder is unexplained. The sample records some 47,000 clones, roughly 87% of which are singletons. The biggest ten clones account for 12% of the sample. Note on this clone: The antigen this receptor binds is unknown. Base qualities are not at hand, and no much larger clone is one base apart.

Study-wide conclusions, independent of this receptor: Neoantigen-specific CD4+ T cells in melanoma were reported to show diverse differentiation states. Neoantigen-specific CD4+ T cells were reported to be correlated with the function of CD8+ T cells, macrophages and B cells.

Material: peripheral blood. Rearrangement joined TRBV5-4 to TRBJ2-3, and the D gene may be TRBD2, 5 bases matching. This TCR came from a human donor with melanoma. The CDR3 region has the sequence CASSLEREADTQYF. In nucleotides, the sequence is TGTGCCAGCAGCTTGGAACGGGAAGCGGATACGCAGTATTTT.